This TCR beta chain derives from a study of blood T cell repertoires in COVID-19. Trimming took off 7 bases at V and 1 base at J, with 7 bases between the two ends. Germline CDR1 SQVTM, CDR2 ANQGSEA. The CDR3 is 12 amino acids. The assay was immunoSEQ multiplex PCR, and TCRdb's table has in-frame clones only and misses some. The sample records fewer than 300,000 clones, about 91% being singletons. The sequence was obtained from a person under 30 with COVID-19, enrolled during active disease. V is TRBV29-1 and J is TRBJ2-2; a weak D match, TRBD2 (5 bases). Sample: peripheral blood. The CDR3 region has the DNA TGCAGCGCTGGACTGAACACCGGGGAGCTGTTTTTT. This codes for CSAGLNTGELFF.